This T cell receptor beta chain was retrieved from a study of T cells in Graves' hyperthyroidism and ophthalmopathy. This sample holds PBMCs from 8 to 10 ml fresh peripheral blood. The CDR3 spans 15 residues. CDR1 is MDHEN, CDR2 SYDVKM, per germline. J was trimmed by 4 bases and V by 6 bases; bases with no gene match: 10. Ten or more counts support this clonotype. The TCR beta CDR3 regions underwent amplification using RNA transcripts as the source. Using the HTBI primer set, a first-round RT-PCR was run on the TCR CDR3. TCRdb independently ran MiXCR on the multiplex PCR reads; one entry per CDR3 protein. The sample consists of fewer than 350,000 distinct CDR3 sequences, more than 10% of them appearing once.

Sequencing used blood. This sequence was found in a woman aged 25-40 years with Graves' hyperthyroidism that later progressed to Graves' ophthalmopathy. The chain links TRBV28 to TRBJ2-7, with 9 positions matching TRBD1. Written as DNA, the CDR3 is TGTGCCAGCAGCCAAACACAGGGGGCGAGTTACGAGCAGTACTTC. This encodes CASSQTQGASYEQYF.